This entry concerns a single T cell receptor beta chain. These data come from a study of blood T cell repertoires in COVID-19. Participant age was about 18 to 95 years, and participants resided in roughly 25 US areas. Symptom resolution, clearance, or two negative PCRs marked donors in Cohort 3 as recovered. Per the study methods: Nucleated cell number was recorded as an estimate derived from reference gene primer amplification. Profiling relied on immunoSEQ multiplex PCR, and the TCRdb table lists in-frame clones only, not all of them. V and J calls and clone size follow that table, whereas D and trimming were derived from the DNA. The sample lists about 220,000 clones; less than 90% were seen once. This CDR3 comprises 14 residues.

The clonotype originates from a woman aged 25 to 39 who had recovered from COVID-19. Sequenced sample: PBMCs or T cells enriched from blood (not recorded which). The V and J genes are TRBV21-1 and TRBJ2-2; the table's D call TRBD1 went unverified against the DNA. TRBV21-1 is classified as a pseudogene. In DNA, the CDR3 is TGTGCCAGCAGCAGCGACAGGGGGCCCGGGGAGCTGTTTTTT. Translated: CASSSDRGPGELFF.